The next 22 T cell receptor beta chains were all read from a single sample in a study of blood T cell repertoires in COVID-19. Method: immunoSEQ multiplex PCR; TCRdb's copy keeps in-frame clones and lacks some. The data contain roughly 150,000 clones, around 88% of them singletons. The sample was peripheral blood. The source of these receptors is a human donor in a cohort sampled during active COVID-19.

This sequence joins TRBV10-3 and TRBJ1-3; perhaps TRBD1 as D (5 bases). Trimming removed 2 bases from V and 0 bases from J, with 8 bases in between. The CDR3 runs to 15 residues. Germline V gives CDR1 ENHRY, CDR2 SYGVKD. Written as DNA, the CDR3 is TGTGCCATCAGTGAGATAAGGGGCTCTGGAAACACCATATATTTT. This encodes CAISEIRGSGNTIYF.

The rearrangement links TRBV10-2 to TRBJ2-5; 8 bases line up with TRBD1. Germline values: CDR1 WSHSY, CDR2 SAAADI. The CDR3 has 13 residues. Losses at the gene ends were 6 bases for V and 5 bases for J; bases not matched to a gene: 5. The CDR3 here is CASRTTGVETQYF. CDR3 nucleotides: TGCGCCAGCAGGACGACAGGGGTTGAGACCCAGTACTTC.

The chain joins TRBV3-1 (or the pseudogene TRBV3-2) to TRBJ1-3; TRBD1 aligns across 9 bases. Trimming took 0 bases from V and 4 from J; bases not matched to a gene: 1. The CDR3 contains 15 residues. Germline CDR1 is LGHDT and CDR2 is YNNKEL (reference sequence). The CDR3 sequence: CASSQDGQGGNTIYF. DNA of the CDR3: TGTGCCAGCAGCCAAGATGGACAGGGGGGAAACACCATATATTTT.

The chain is built from TRBV11-1 and TRBJ2-7; the match to TRBD2 covers 11 bases. Germline values: CDR1 SGHAT, CDR2 FQDESV (reference sequence). V shed 5 bases and J 0 bases; nucleotides not matched to a gene: 3. The CDR3 totals 15 residues. The CDR3 sequence: CASSRLAGGSYEQYF. The CDR3, as DNA: TGTGCCAGCAGCCGTCTAGCGGGGGGCTCCTACGAGCAGTACTTC.

This chain uses TRBV2 with TRBJ2-5; weak D call: TRBD2 (6 bases). V gave up 3 bases and J gave up 5 bases, with 25 bases separating them. Germline lookup yields CDR1 SNHLY and CDR2 FYNNEI. The CDR3 is 18 amino acids. CDR3: CASSDLRDSRTLWETQYF. The DNA of the CDR3 is TGTGCCAGCAGTGATCTCCGGGACTCCAGGACACTCTGGGAGACCCAGTACTTC.

The J gene is TRBJ2-1, the V gene TRBV29-1, with 7 positions matching TRBD2. V lost 1 base to trimming and J lost 1 base; unmatched junction nucleotides: 4. The CDR3 is 15 amino acids. Looked up from germline, CDR1 is SQVTM and CDR2 is ANQGSEA. CDR3 in amino acids: CSVEGGGLSYNEQFF. The DNA of the CDR3 is TGCAGCGTTGAAGGGGGAGGGCTGTCCTACAATGAGCAGTTCTTC.

The genes are TRBV5-4 and TRBJ2-7, with TRBD2 identical over 9 bases. With V trimmed by 1 base and J by 6 bases, 2 bases remained unmatched. The CDR3 covers 13 residues. In germline, CDR1 is SGHNT, CDR2 YYREEE (reference sequence). CDR3 sequence (DNA): TGTGCCAGCAGCTTGAGAGCGGGGGGCGAGCAGTACTTC. It translates to CASSLRAGGEQYF.

The rearrangement uses TRBV18 and TRBJ2-7, with 9 bases that match TRBD2. Germline-derived CDR1 and CDR2 are KGHSH and LQKENI. The CDR3 spans 15 residues. With 5 bases clipped from V and 0 bases from J, the junction kept 5 bases outside the gene matches. The CDR3 sequence is CASSSRLADSYEQYF. Written as DNA, the CDR3 is TGTGCCAGCTCATCCCGACTAGCGGACTCCTACGAGCAGTACTTC.

This rearrangement joins TRBV5-1 to TRBJ2-7, with 15 bases lining up with TRBD2. V gave up 0 bases and J gave up 3 bases; unmatched junction bases: 7. CDR1 is SGHRS, CDR2 YFSETQ, per germline. This CDR3 is 18 amino acids long. CDR3 DNA sequence: TGCGCCAGCAGCTTGGCCAGGACTAGCGGGGGGGCCGTCTACGAGCAGTACTTC. This encodes CASSLARTSGGAVYEQYF.

The V and J genes are TRBV12-3 or TRBV12-4 and TRBJ2-2, with D hard to call. Trimming took 8 bases from V and 7 from J, leaving 11 bases between them. There are 12 residues in the CDR3. CDR3 protein: CASGDLGGELFF. The CDR3 coding sequence is TGTGCCAGCGGTGACCTAGGCGGGGAGCTGTTTTTT.

V usage is TRBV19 and J usage is TRBJ1-1, with D tentatively TRBD1 (6 bases). The germline gives CDR1 LNHDA, CDR2 SQIVND (reference sequence). CDR3 length: 16 amino acids. Trimming stripped 6 bases from V and 4 bases from J, with 21 bases between. CDR3 sequence: CASRITPDSLGTEAFF. In DNA form, the CDR3 reads TGTGCCAGTAGAATAACCCCGGACAGTCTGGGCACTGAAGCTTTCTTT.

The chain combines TRBV18 with TRBJ1-3; weak D call: TRBD1 (5 bases). V was cut by 0 bases and J by 8 bases, with 8 bases left in between. The CDR3 length is 13 residues. Germline V lookup: CDR1 KGHSH, CDR2 LQKENI. DNA for the CDR3: TGTGCCAGCTCACCACCGGGGCTAGACACCATATATTTT. Translation: CASSPPGLDTIYF.

This clone was picked up one time. The chain uses TRBV28 and TRBJ2-7; D possibly corresponds to TRBD2 (6 bases). V was pared by 6 bases and J by 1 base, with 13 bases between. This CDR3 has 14 residues. CDR1 MDHEN and CDR2 SYDVKM come from the germline V gene. The CDR3 here is CASSNPGTSYEQYF. CDR3 nucleotides: TGTGCCAGCAGCAACCCTGGGACTTCCTACGAGCAGTACTTC.

The V call is TRBV9, the J call TRBJ2-2; the D gene is possibly TRBD2 (6 bases). The V gene's germline CDR1 is SGDLS and CDR2 YYNGEE. V was cut by 4 bases and J by 0 bases, with 13 bases left in between. This CDR3 contains 16 residues. Written as DNA, the CDR3 is TGTGCCAGCAGCAGAGGAGCGGGCCCGAACACCGGGGAGCTGTTTTTT. Translated, it gives CASSRGAGPNTGELFF.

The chain links TRBV27 to TRBJ1-1; D gene ambiguous. Trimming removed 8 bases from V and 6 bases from J, with 16 bases in between. Per germline, CDR1 MNHEY and CDR2 SMNVEV (reference sequence). The CDR3 has 13 amino acids. The CDR3 protein is CASGFRGEAEAFF. DNA of the CDR3: TGTGCCAGCGGCTTTCGTGGGGAGGCTGAAGCTTTCTTT.

The V gene is TRBV4-3, the J gene TRBJ2-7, with D possibly TRBD2 on 5 matching bases. The CDR3 loop spans 13 amino acids. Looked up from germline, CDR1 is LGHNA and CDR2 is YSLEER. V was pared by 0 bases and J by 5 bases, with 8 bases between. The CDR3 region has the DNA TGCGCCAGCAGCCAAGAAGGAGGCCACGAGCAGTACTTC. Its translation is CASSQEGGHEQYF.

The chain combines TRBV7-8 with TRBJ2-2, with 8 bases lining up with TRBD2. Germline-derived CDR1 and CDR2 are SGHVS and FQNEAQ. V gave up 1 base and J gave up 1 base; unmatched junction bases: 2. The CDR3 has 16 residues. The CDR3 spells CASSLVGTRNTGELFF. The CDR3 DNA reads as TGTGCCAGCAGCTTAGTTGGGACTAGGAACACCGGGGAGCTGTTTTTT.

A single count supports this clone. The chain couples TRBV24-1 to TRBJ2-1; 8 bases map to TRBD2. The germline V gene encodes CDR1 KGHDR and CDR2 SFDVKD. With 0 bases clipped from V and 3 bases from J, the junction kept 3 bases outside the gene matches. The CDR3 contains 16 residues. CDR3 DNA sequence: TGTGCCACCAGTGATTTGCGAGCGGGAGACTACAATGAGCAGTTCTTC. Protein sequence: CATSDLRAGDYNEQFF.

The chain is built from TRBV28 and TRBJ2-2, with D tentatively TRBD2 (5 bases). Looked up from germline, CDR1 is MDHEN and CDR2 is SYDVKM. V lost 2 bases, J lost 5 bases, and 12 bases lay in between. The CDR3 runs 15 residues. CDR3 coding DNA: TGTGCCAGCAGTTTACGAGGGAAGGGTACCGGGGAGCTGTTTTTT. Translation: CASSLRGKGTGELFF.

The DNA of the CDR3 is TGTGCCAGCAGCGTAGGTAACAGTTGGAGGAGTAATGAAAAACTGTTTTTT. Protein sequence: CASSVGNSWRSNEKLFF. V is TRBV9 and J is TRBJ1-4; the D is unclear. Germline-derived CDR1 and CDR2 are SGDLS and YYNGEE. The V end was cut by 0 bases, the J end by 4 bases, with 16 bases between. CDR3 length equals 17 residues. The complete variable domain, with remaining parts taken from reference TRBV9 and TRBJ1-4, reads DSGVTQTPKHLITATGQRVTLRCSPRSGDLSVYWYQQSLDQGLQFLIQYYNGEERAKGNILERFSAQQFPDLHSELNLSSLELGDSALYFCASSVGNSWRSNEKLFFGSGTQLSVL.

The CDR3 here is CASSFRTGRGPYEQYF. The CDR3 nucleotides are TGTGCCAGCAGTTTTCGCACGGGCAGGGGGCCCTACGAGCAGTACTTC. V is TRBV28 and J is TRBJ2-7, with 8 bases lining up with TRBD1. Losses at the gene ends were 3 bases for V and 2 bases for J; bases not matched to a gene: 9. This CDR3 region has 16 residues. The germline CDR1 and CDR2 sequences are MDHEN and SYDVKM.

This sequence joins TRBV5-5 and TRBJ2-7, with D perhaps matching TRBD1 (5 bases). Germline CDR1 is SGHKS and CDR2 is YYEKEE (reference sequence). Trimming cost V 2 bases and J 3 bases, with 18 bases left between them. CDR3 length: 16 amino acids. In nucleotides, the CDR3 is TGTGCCAGCAGCTTTGGCTCCCAGGGAAGGAACTACGAGCAGTACTTC. Amino acids: CASSFGSQGRNYEQYF.